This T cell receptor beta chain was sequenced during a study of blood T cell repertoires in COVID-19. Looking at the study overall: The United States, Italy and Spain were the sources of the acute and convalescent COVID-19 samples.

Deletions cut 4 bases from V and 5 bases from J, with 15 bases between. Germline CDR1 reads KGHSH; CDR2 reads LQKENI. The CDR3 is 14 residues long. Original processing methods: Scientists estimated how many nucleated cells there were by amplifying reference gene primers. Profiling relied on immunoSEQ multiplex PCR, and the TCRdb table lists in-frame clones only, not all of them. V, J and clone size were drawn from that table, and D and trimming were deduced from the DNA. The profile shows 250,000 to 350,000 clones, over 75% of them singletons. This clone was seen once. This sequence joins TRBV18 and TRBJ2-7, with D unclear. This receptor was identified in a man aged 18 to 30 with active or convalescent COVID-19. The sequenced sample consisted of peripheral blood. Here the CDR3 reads CASSLTPFADEQYF. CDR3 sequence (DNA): TGTGCCAGCTCACTTACACCCTTTGCCGACGAGCAGTACTTC.